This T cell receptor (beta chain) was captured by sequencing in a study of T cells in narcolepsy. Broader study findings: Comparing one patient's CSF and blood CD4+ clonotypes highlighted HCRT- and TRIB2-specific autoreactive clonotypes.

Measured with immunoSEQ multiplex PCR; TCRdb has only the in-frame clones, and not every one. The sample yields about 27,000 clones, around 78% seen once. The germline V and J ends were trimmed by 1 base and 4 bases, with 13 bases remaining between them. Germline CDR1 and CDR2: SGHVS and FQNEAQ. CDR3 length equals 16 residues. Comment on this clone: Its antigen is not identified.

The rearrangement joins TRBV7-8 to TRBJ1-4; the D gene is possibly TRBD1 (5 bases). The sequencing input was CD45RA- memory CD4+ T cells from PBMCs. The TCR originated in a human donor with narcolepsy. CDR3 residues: CASSLGGGRNNEKLFF. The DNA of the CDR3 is TGTGCCAGCAGCTTAGGGGGGGGGAGGAATAATGAAAAACTGTTTTTT. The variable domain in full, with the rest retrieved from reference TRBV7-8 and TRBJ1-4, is GAGVSQSPRYKVAKRGQDVALRCDPISGHVSLFWYQQALGQGPEFLTYFQNEAQLDKSGLPSDRFFAERPEGSVSTLKIQRTQQEDSAVYLCASSLGGGRNNEKLFFGSGTQLSVL.